This is a list of T cell receptor beta chains from one sample in a study of blood T cell repertoires in COVID-19. TCRdb's table, derived via immunoSEQ multiplex PCR, lists solely in-frame clones and lacks some. Of 150,000 to 200,000 clones in the sample, 70% to 80% were seen once. Sequencing was performed on PBMCs or T cells enriched from blood (not recorded which). The source is a woman between 50 and 59 years old who had recovered from COVID-19. The conserved cysteine and the conserved F or W are not part of the CDR3 here.

TRBV19	TRBJ2-7	ASSDRQGTRKQY
TRBV5-1	TRBJ2-1	ASSDGLAGGYEQF
TRBV28	TRBJ2-2	ATLTGLNTGELF
TRBV7-9	TRBJ2-3	ASSLAGGQDTQY
TRBV18	TRBJ2-1	ASSPLQKQGAVPHNEQF
TRBV19	TRBJ1-3	ATPGLGTIY
TRBV5-1	TRBJ2-1	ASSLGPSGGGVEQF
TRBV7-2	TRBJ1-1	ASRPTQGGTEAF
TRBV19	TRBJ1-2	ASSTKTGLGYGYT
TRBV9	TRBJ2-7	ASSVGGSRDSYEQY
TRBV7-9	TRBJ2-1	ASSSRTSGTLGEQF
TRBV28	TRBJ1-2	ASGNSGQLYGYT
TRBV28	TRBJ2-7	ASKAGSHEQY
TRBV7-9	TRBJ2-3	ASSFGTSGPRRDTQY
TRBV4-1	TRBJ2-7	ASSQDVLYYEQY
TRBV15	TRBJ1-6	ATSRDRAGDNSPLH
TRBV4-3	TRBJ2-3	ASSQESSGSTDTQY
TRBV19	TRBJ1-6	ASSITGSSYNSPLH
TRBV18	TRBJ1-2	ASSPGPGTGPGYT
TRBV18	TRBJ1-4	ASSRTASSEKLF
TRBV5-6	TRBJ2-2	ASSPPQRPNTGELF
TRBV29-1	TRBJ2-7	SVGTGNIRYEQY
TRBV23-1	TRBJ2-7	ASVGRPMGVGSYEQY
TRBV6-5	TRBJ1-1	ASSYPRGGTNTEAF
TRBV27	TRBJ2-3	ASSFSPYSIFGDTQY
TRBV28	TRBJ2-5	ASSLLAAHTQETQY
TRBV12-3/TRBV12-4	TRBJ1-2	ASNRDNRYGYT
TRBV5-1	TRBJ1-5	ASSPGTGQMDQPQH
TRBV19	TRBJ2-5	ASSPTTGFQETQY
TRBV19	TRBJ2-5	ASTLPRDSIETQY
TRBV28	TRBJ2-7	ASEGASSSYEQY
TRBV7-3	TRBJ2-3	ASSFGGEDTQY
TRBV3-1/TRBV3-2	TRBJ1-4	ASSQEDLITTNEKLF
TRBV28	TRBJ2-5	ASRPDGRAIETQY
TRBV6-5	TRBJ1-2	ASRPTGVNYGYT
TRBV29-1	TRBJ2-1	SVDGTSLEQF
TRBV6-2/TRBV6-3	TRBJ1-5	ASSLQGAVQPQH
TRBV6-5	TRBJ2-7	ASNPGTRGNEQY
TRBV3-1/TRBV3-2	TRBJ2-1	ASSQDLASGQF
TRBV19	TRBJ1-2	ASSTGPYGYT
TRBV10-3	TRBJ2-3	ATRRGMDTDTQY
TRBV28	TRBJ1-5	ASSTGQPQH
TRBV7-9	TRBJ2-7	ATSGYGEGY
TRBV5-4	TRBJ1-1	ASSFRQGQNTEAF
TRBV19	TRBJ2-7	ASQRDIGSYEQY
TRBV28	TRBJ1-5	ASSFGTSNQPQH
TRBV7-9	TRBJ2-1	ASSLDGGRRSNEQF
TRBV7-3	TRBJ1-1	ASRTQGNTEAF
TRBV6-5	TRBJ1-2	ASRSDRIYGYT
TRBV13	TRBJ1-1	ASSLKAGVTEAF
TRBV5-1	TRBJ2-3	ASSLQGPTSLTTQY
TRBV30	TRBJ2-3	AWKGGVIGTDTQY
TRBV3-1/TRBV3-2	TRBJ2-7	ASTLSPRTRDAYEQY